These 28 T cell receptor beta chains share one sample of origin, sequenced in a study of blood T cell repertoires in COVID-19. The assay was immunoSEQ multiplex PCR, and TCRdb's table has in-frame clones only and misses some. Here the sample spans around 140,000 clones, just over 85% being singletons. Sequences were obtained from peripheral blood. Every receptor here comes from a woman aged 55 to 70 with acute or convalescent COVID-19.

This clone turned up a few times. The V and J genes are TRBV5-1 and TRBJ2-1, with 9 bases that match TRBD2. CDR3 length: 16 residues. Germline lookup yields CDR1 SGHRS and CDR2 YFSETQ. Trimming cost V 5 bases and J 4 bases; bases outside gene matches: 10. The CDR3 coding sequence is TGCGCCAGCAGTAAAATATCGACTAGCGGTTACAATGAGCAGTTCTTC. Protein product: CASSKISTSGYNEQFF.

The chain joins TRBV9 to TRBJ1-2; D is uncertain. In germline, CDR1 is SGDLS, CDR2 YYNGEE. V lost 3 bases, J lost 5 bases, and 20 bases lay in between. This CDR3 has 16 residues. DNA of the CDR3: TGTGCCAGCAGCGGTGGGCACGGGGATGCGGTTTATGGCTACACCTTC. Translated, it gives CASSGGHGDAVYGYTF.

This chain uses TRBV9 with TRBJ2-7; no firm D call. The germline CDR1 and CDR2 sequences are SGDLS and YYNGEE. Deletions cut 0 bases from V and 4 bases from J, with 11 bases between. The CDR3 contains 14 residues. CDR3 residues: CASSVGSEPYEQYF. The CDR3 nucleotides read TGTGCCAGCAGCGTAGGGTCAGAACCTTACGAGCAGTACTTC.

The chain uses TRBV4-3 and TRBJ1-6; D unresolved. V lost 1 base and J 3 bases, leaving 7 bases between the germline ends. Germline loops: CDR1 LGHNA, CDR2 YSLEER. The CDR3 covers 15 residues. The chain's CDR3 is CASSQARDYNSPLHF. The CDR3 nucleotides read TGCGCCAGCAGCCAAGCCCGGGACTATAATTCACCCCTCCACTTT.

V usage is TRBV28 and J usage is TRBJ1-3; 10 bases align to TRBD1. Germline V gene data show CDR1 as MDHEN and CDR2 as SYDVKM. The CDR3 is 16 residues long. With 6 bases clipped from V and 4 bases from J, the junction kept 9 bases outside the gene matches. The CDR3 nucleotides are TGTGCCAGCAGCGGGACAGGGGTCTTAAGGGGAAACACCATATATTTT. Amino acid sequence: CASSGTGVLRGNTIYF.

The rearrangement uses TRBV6-5 and TRBJ1-5, with D hard to call. Per the germline V gene, CDR1 is MNHEY and CDR2 is SVGAGI. Trimming cost V 5 bases and J 9 bases, with 20 bases left between them. The CDR3 is 15 amino acids. The CDR3 loop reads CASSPVDTPFGPQHF. The CDR3, as DNA: TGTGCCAGCAGTCCCGTTGACACGCCTTTCGGGCCCCAGCATTTT.

This chain links TRBV5-6 with TRBJ2-1; 8 bases fit TRBD2. The CDR3 length is 16 residues. Germline lookup yields CDR1 SGHDT and CDR2 YYEEEE. V was clipped by 4 bases and J by 6 bases; unmatched bases: 12. The CDR3 reads CASSPLGASGSNEQFF. The CDR3 nucleotides are TGTGCCAGCAGCCCACTCGGGGCTAGCGGGTCCAATGAGCAGTTCTTC.

The chain combines TRBV19 with TRBJ1-5, with a tentative D call TRBD1 (6 bases). Germline V gene lookup returns CDR1 LNHDA and CDR2 SQIVND (reference sequence). This CDR3 region has 19 residues. V was pared by 0 bases and J by 7 bases, with 25 bases between. The CDR3: CASSIDAFGPLQGVQPQHF. CDR3 nucleotide sequence: TGTGCCAGTAGTATAGATGCATTCGGGCCCCTACAGGGAGTACAGCCCCAGCATTTT.

The rearrangement uses TRBV24-1 and TRBJ2-1; 12 nucleotides agree with TRBD2. There are 16 residues in the CDR3. Germline V lookup: CDR1 KGHDR, CDR2 SFDVKD. J was trimmed by 5 bases and V by 4 bases; bases with no gene match: 5. The CDR3 DNA reads as TGTGCCACCAGTGAGCAACTAGCGGGGGGCCACAATGAGCAGTTCTTC. It translates to CATSEQLAGGHNEQFF.

The chain has TRBV5-1 and TRBJ2-5; 7 bases align to TRBD1. This CDR3 comprises 14 residues. Germline loops: CDR1 SGHRS, CDR2 YFSETQ. The ends lost 4 bases at V and 4 bases at J; junction bases unmatched: 7. CDR3 coding DNA: TGCGCCAGCAGCACAGCAGGGGGAAGAGAGACCCAGTACTTC. This encodes CASSTAGGRETQYF.

The chain employs TRBV7-9 and TRBJ1-1; D is unresolved. This CDR3 has 12 residues. Trimming stripped 7 bases from V and 4 bases from J, with 10 bases between. Per the germline V gene, CDR1 is SEHNR and CDR2 is FQNEAQ (reference sequence). This CDR3 is CASTITVTEAFF. CDR3 nucleotide sequence: TGTGCCAGCACCATTACAGTCACTGAAGCTTTCTTT.

The V gene is TRBV10-3, the J gene TRBJ2-1, with TRBD1 as a possible D gene (5 bases). The CDR3 is 14 amino acids. Germline V CDR1 and CDR2: ENHRY, SYGVKD. DNA for the CDR3: TGTGCATCAATCCTAAGGGGTTCCTACAATGAGCAGTTCTTC. Translating it yields CASILRGSYNEQFF.

This clone appeared a few times. This sequence joins TRBV15 and TRBJ1-5; D remains ambiguous. Per germline, CDR1 LNHNV and CDR2 YYDKDF (reference sequence). The CDR3 has 12 amino acids. V dropped 0 bases and J dropped 7 bases, with 4 bases sitting between them. This CDR3 reads CATSRDAQPQHF. CDR3 DNA: TGTGCCACCAGCAGAGATGCGCAGCCCCAGCATTTT.

The genes are TRBV19 and TRBJ2-5; D not certain. CDR1 is LNHDA, CDR2 SQIVND, per germline (reference sequence). V gave up 3 bases and J gave up 5 bases, with 10 bases separating them. The CDR3 is 13 residues long. The CDR3 reads CASSIGRWETQYF. The CDR3 nucleotides read TGTGCCAGTAGTATCGGTCGGTGGGAGACCCAGTACTTC. Full variable domain (outside the CDR3, taken from reference TRBV19 and TRBJ2-5): DGGITQSPKYLFRKEGQNVTLSCEQNLNHDAMYWYRQDPGQGLRLIYYSQIVNDFQKGDIAEGYSVSREKKESFPLTVTSAQKNPTAFYLCASSIGRWETQYFGPGTRLLVL.

V and J are TRBV12-3 or TRBV12-4 and TRBJ1-5; no clear D. There are 12 residues in the CDR3. The germline V and J ends were trimmed by 6 bases and 7 bases, with 10 bases remaining between them. This CDR3 is CASRGTVQPQHF. The DNA of the CDR3 is TGTGCCAGCAGGGGTACAGTCCAGCCCCAGCATTTT.

The rearrangement joins TRBV9 to TRBJ2-3; D call uncertain. This CDR3 contains 15 residues. Germline loops: CDR1 SGDLS, CDR2 YYNGEE. V was trimmed by 4 bases and J by 2 bases, leaving 14 bases between them. The DNA for the CDR3 is TGTGCCAGCAGCCTCGCAGGAACAGCCACAGATACGCAGTATTTT. Residues: CASSLAGTATDTQYF.

The rearrangement uses TRBV10-3 and TRBJ2-1; D is unresolved. CDR3 size: 13 residues. Trimming removed 0 bases at V and 7 bases at J, with 7 bases between. Germline CDR1 reads ENHRY; CDR2 reads SYGVKD. This CDR3 is CAISESKRNEQFF. In DNA, the CDR3 is TGTGCCATCAGTGAGTCGAAGAGGAATGAGCAGTTCTTC.

The rearrangement joins TRBV14 to TRBJ2-4, with a tentative D call TRBD1 (5 bases). This CDR3 comprises 16 residues. Germline lookup yields CDR1 SGHDN and CDR2 FVKESK. The V and J ends lost 4 bases and 0 bases respectively, with 13 bases between them. Written as DNA, the CDR3 is TGTGCCAGCAGCCCTGACAGAAACCTAGCCAAAAACATTCAGTACTTC. Translating gives CASSPDRNLAKNIQYF.

This chain joins TRBV7-2 and TRBJ1-6; D call uncertain. CDR3 length: 16 residues. Germline CDR1 and CDR2: SGHTA and FQGNSA. V lost 2 bases, J lost 7 bases, and 15 bases lay in between. The CDR3 loop reads CASSLWRVRSNSPLHF. CDR3 nucleotide sequence: TGTGCCAGCAGCTTATGGCGGGTGCGATCCAATTCACCCCTCCACTTT.

This clone was counted between two and nine times. The gene calls are TRBV28 and TRBJ1-1, with 7 bases that match TRBD1. The CDR3 length is 13 residues. Trimming removed 7 bases from V and 4 bases from J; junction bases left unmatched: 6. Germline V CDR1 and CDR2: MDHEN, SYDVKM. The CDR3, as DNA: TGTGCCAGCAACCCTCAGGGGGGCACTGAAGCTTTCTTT. Its protein product is CASNPQGGTEAFF.

This chain links TRBV29-1 with TRBJ2-1; 12 nucleotides line up with TRBD2. V lost 0 bases to trimming and J lost 9 bases; unmatched junction nucleotides: 9. Germline V gives CDR1 SQVTM, CDR2 ANQGSEA. The CDR3 runs to 16 residues. CDR3 in amino acids: CSVEDRLAGGPGEQFF. The CDR3 nucleotides are TGCAGCGTTGAAGATCGTCTAGCGGGGGGGCCCGGTGAGCAGTTCTTC.

This clone appeared a few times. The chain employs TRBV11-2 and TRBJ2-7; D is perhaps TRBD2 (5 bases). Germline-derived CDR1 and CDR2 are SGHAT and FQNNGV. There are 15 residues in the CDR3. The V end was cut by 4 bases, the J end by 9 bases, with 22 bases between. In nucleotides, the CDR3 is TGTGCCAGCAGCTCACTACGCTCCTTGGGAAGCGGGCAGTACTTC. It yields the protein CASSSLRSLGSGQYF.

The chain recombines TRBV15 with TRBJ2-3; TRBD2 is a possible D gene (6 bases). The CDR3 spans 12 residues. The germline gives CDR1 LNHNV, CDR2 YYDKDF (reference sequence). The ends were cut back, 6 bases at V and 6 bases at J, with 10 bases in the middle. The CDR3 DNA sequence: TGTGCCACCAGTCGGAGGGCTGATACGCAGTATTTT. It codes for CATSRRADTQYF.

The table lists this clone with a few counts. V usage is TRBV5-1 and J usage is TRBJ2-3; 9 nucleotides line up with TRBD2. This CDR3 comprises 17 residues. From germline, CDR1 is SGHRS and CDR2 YFSETQ. The V and J ends lost 6 bases and 4 bases, in that order; junction bases with no gene match: 15. The CDR3, as DNA: TGCGCCAGCACCAACCCAGCGGGGGGTGGAGGAGCAGATACGCAGTATTTT. Translation gives CASTNPAGGGGADTQYF.

The rearrangement links TRBV18 to TRBJ1-3; 9 bases line up with TRBD1. Germline V CDR1 and CDR2: KGHSH, LQKENI. The length of the CDR3 is 17 residues. V shed 6 bases and J 3 bases; nucleotides not matched to a gene: 12. CDR3 in DNA: TGTGCCAGCTCTCGGGACAGGGTATTCGGGATTGGAAACACCATATATTTT. Protein: CASSRDRVFGIGNTIYF.

The chain joins TRBV7-2 to TRBJ2-5, with D unresolved. Germline CDR1 is SGHTA and CDR2 is FQGNSA. The ends were cut back, 2 bases at V and 4 bases at J, with 5 bases in the middle. The CDR3 is 12 residues long. CDR3 in amino acids: CASSLTIETQYF. The CDR3 DNA sequence: TGTGCCAGCAGCTTAACAATAGAGACCCAGTACTTC.

The chain is built from TRBV19 and TRBJ2-7; D possibly corresponds to TRBD2 (5 bases). CDR3 length equals 13 residues. Trimming pared 4 bases from V and 3 bases from J, leaving 10 bases between. Germline values: CDR1 LNHDA, CDR2 SQIVND (reference sequence). CDR3 DNA: TGTGCCAGTAGTAGGCTGGCGGGCTACGAGCAGTACTTC. This gives the protein CASSRLAGYEQYF.

The chain has TRBV6-2 or TRBV6-3 and TRBJ2-1; TRBD2 might be the D (5 bases). The CDR3 totals 11 residues. The germline CDR1 and CDR2 sequences are MNHEY and SVGEGT. V lost 6 bases to trimming and J lost 8 bases, with 8 bases between them. The CDR3 is CASSPRDEQFF. CDR3 nucleotides: TGTGCCAGCAGCCCGAGGGATGAGCAGTTCTTC.